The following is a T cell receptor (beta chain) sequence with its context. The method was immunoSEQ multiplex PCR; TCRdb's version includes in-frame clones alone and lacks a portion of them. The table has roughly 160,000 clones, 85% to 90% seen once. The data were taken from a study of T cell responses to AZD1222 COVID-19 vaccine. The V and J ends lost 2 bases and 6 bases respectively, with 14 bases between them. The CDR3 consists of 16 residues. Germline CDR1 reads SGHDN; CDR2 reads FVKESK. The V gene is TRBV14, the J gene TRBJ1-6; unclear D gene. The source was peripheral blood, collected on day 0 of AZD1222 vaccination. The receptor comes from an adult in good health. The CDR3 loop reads CASSQFRPTPNSPLHF. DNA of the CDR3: TGTGCCAGCAGCCAATTTCGTCCGACTCCTAATTCACCCCTCCACTTT.